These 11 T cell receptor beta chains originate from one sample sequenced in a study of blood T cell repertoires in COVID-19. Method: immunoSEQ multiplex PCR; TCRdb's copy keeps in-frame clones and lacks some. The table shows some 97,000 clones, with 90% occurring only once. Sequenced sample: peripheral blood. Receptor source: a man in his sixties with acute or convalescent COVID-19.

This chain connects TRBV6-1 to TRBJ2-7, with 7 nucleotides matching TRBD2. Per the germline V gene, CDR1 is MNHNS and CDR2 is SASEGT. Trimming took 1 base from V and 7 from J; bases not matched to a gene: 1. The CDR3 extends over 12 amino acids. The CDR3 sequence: CASSEVGGEQYV. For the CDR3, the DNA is TGTGCCAGCAGTGAAGTGGGGGGGGAGCAGTACGTC.

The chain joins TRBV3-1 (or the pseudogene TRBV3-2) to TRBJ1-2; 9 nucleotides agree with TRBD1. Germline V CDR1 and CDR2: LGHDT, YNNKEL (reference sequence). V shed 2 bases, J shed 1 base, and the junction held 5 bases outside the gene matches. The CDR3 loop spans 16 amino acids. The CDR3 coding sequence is TGTGCCAGCAGCCAATCGTCGGGACAGGGTAACTATGGCTACACCTTC. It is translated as CASSQSSGQGNYGYTF.

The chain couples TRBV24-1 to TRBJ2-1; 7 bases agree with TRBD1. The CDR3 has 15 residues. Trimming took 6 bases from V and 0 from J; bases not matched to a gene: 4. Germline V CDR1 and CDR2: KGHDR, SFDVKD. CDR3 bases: TGTGCCACCAGTAACTCAGGGGGCTCCTACAATGAGCAGTTCTTC. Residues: CATSNSGGSYNEQFF.

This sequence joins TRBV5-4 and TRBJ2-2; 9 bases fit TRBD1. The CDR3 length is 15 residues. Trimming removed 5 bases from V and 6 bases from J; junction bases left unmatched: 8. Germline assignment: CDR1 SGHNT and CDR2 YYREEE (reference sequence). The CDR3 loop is CASRPDRGRAGELFF. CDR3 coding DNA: TGTGCCAGCAGGCCAGACAGGGGGAGGGCCGGGGAGCTGTTTTTT.

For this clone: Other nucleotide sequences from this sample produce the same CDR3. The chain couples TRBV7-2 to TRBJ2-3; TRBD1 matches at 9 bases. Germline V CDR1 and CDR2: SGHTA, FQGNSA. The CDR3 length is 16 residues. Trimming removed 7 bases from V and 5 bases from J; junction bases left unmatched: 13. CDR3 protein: CASTQLGGTGIDTQYF. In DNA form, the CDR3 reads TGTGCCAGCACCCAGCTCGGTGGGACAGGGATAGATACGCAGTATTTT.

CDR3 residues: CASSQGAGGITEAFF. Here the CDR3 DNA reads TGTGCCAGCAGCCAGGGCGCAGGGGGCATCACTGAAGCTTTCTTT. The chain has TRBV6-6 and TRBJ1-1; TRBD1 agrees at 8 bases. V lost 6 bases and J lost 4; bases outside the gene matches: 10. Germline CDR1 and CDR2: MNHNY and SVGAGI (reference sequence). The length of the CDR3 is 15 residues.

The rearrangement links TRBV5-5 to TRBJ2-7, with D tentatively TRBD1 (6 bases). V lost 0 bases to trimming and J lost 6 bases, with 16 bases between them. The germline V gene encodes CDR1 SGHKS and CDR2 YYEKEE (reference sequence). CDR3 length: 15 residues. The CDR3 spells CASSLDAGAALEQYF. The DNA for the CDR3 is TGTGCCAGCAGCTTGGACGCAGGGGCGGCCCTCGAGCAGTACTTC.

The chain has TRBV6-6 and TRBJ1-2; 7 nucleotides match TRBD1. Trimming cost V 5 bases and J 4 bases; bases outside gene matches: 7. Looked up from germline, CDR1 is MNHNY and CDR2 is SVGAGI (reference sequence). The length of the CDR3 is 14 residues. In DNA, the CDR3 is TGTGCCAGCAGTCCCGGGACAGCTGTCTATGGCTACACCTTC. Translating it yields CASSPGTAVYGYTF.

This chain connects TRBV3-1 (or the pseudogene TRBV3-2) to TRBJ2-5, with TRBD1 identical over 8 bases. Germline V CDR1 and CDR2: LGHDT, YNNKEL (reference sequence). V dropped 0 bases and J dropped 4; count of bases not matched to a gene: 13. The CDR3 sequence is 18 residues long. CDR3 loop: CASSQEGLLGQGAETQYF. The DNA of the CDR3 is TGTGCCAGCAGCCAAGAAGGCCTGTTAGGGCAGGGGGCAGAGACCCAGTACTTC.

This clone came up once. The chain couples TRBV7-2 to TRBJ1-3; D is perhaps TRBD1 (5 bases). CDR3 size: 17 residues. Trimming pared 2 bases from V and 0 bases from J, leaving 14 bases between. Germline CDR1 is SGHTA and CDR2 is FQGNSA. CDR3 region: CASSLLGPSLSGNTIYF. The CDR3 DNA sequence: TGTGCCAGCAGCTTACTGGGGCCATCTCTCTCTGGAAACACCATATATTTT.

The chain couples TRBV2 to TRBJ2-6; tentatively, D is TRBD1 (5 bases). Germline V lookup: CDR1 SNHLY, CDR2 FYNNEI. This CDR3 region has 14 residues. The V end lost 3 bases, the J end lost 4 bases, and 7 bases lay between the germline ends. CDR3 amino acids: CASSDRAGANVLTF. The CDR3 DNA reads TGTGCCAGCAGTGACAGGGCAGGGGCCAACGTCCTGACTTTC.